This entry concerns a single T cell receptor beta chain. What it binds is unknown. The data originate from a study of OX40 agonist ivuxolimab in advanced cancers. For the study at large: Six ivuxolimab dose levels, 0.01 to 10 mg/kg, were given intravenously every 2 weeks. Patients undergoing dose escalation presented with hepatocellular carcinoma, melanoma, renal cell or head and neck cancer.

Individuals having autoimmune disease history or systemic immunosuppression were not enrolled. Points from the study as a whole: Circulating CD4+ and CD8+ T cells showed clonal expansion by week 6 at 0.1 to 3.0 mg/kg.

The data were produced by immunoSEQ multiplex PCR, yet TCRdb's version contains in-frame clones alone and is incomplete. The sample includes about 42,000 clones, 88% of them seen just once. There are 12 residues in the CDR3. Germline V gene lookup returns CDR1 GTSNPN and CDR2 SVGIG (reference sequence). The V end lost 0 bases, the J end lost 7 bases, and 6 bases lay between the germline ends. Sample: CD4+ or CD8+ T cells sorted from blood, taken in a trial of the OX40 agonist ivuxolimab. The origin of this receptor is an adult with an advanced solid tumor such as melanoma, head and neck, liver or kidney cancer. The chain combines TRBV30 with TRBJ1-4, with no clear D. The CDR3 sequence is CAWSVYREKLFF. The CDR3 DNA sequence: TGTGCCTGGAGTGTATACCGTGAAAAACTGTTTTTT.